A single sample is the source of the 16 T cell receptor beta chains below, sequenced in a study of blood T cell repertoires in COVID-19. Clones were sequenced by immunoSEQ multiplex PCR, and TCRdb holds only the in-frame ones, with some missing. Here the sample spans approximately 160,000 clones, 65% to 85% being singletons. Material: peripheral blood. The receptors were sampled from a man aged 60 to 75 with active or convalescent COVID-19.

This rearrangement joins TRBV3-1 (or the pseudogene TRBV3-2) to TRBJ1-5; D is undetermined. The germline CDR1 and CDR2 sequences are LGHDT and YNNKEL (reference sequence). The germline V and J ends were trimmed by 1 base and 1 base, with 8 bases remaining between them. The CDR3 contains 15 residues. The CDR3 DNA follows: TGTGCCAGCAGCCAAGGGCCCGCCAGCAATCAGCCCCAGCATTTT. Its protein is CASSQGPASNQPQHF.

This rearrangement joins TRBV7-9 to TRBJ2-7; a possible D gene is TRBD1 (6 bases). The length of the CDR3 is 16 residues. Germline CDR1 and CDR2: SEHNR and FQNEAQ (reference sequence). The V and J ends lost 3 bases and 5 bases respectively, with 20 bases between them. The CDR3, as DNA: TGTGCCAGCAGCTTGAATCTGGGGGCCAAGTTCGACGAGCAGTACTTC. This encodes CASSLNLGAKFDEQYF.

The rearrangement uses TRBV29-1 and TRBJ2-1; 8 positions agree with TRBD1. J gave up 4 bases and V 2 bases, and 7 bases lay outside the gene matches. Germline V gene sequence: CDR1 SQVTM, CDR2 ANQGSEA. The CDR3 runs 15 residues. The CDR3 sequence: CSVEYGTGPYNEQFF. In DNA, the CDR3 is TGCAGCGTTGAATACGGGACAGGACCATACAATGAGCAGTTCTTC.

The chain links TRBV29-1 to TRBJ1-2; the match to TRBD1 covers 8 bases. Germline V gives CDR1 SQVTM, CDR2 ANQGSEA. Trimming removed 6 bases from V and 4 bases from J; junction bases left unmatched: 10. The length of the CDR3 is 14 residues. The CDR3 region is CSVSRQGLSYGYTF. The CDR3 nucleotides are TGCAGCGTATCCCGACAGGGGCTTTCCTATGGCTACACCTTC.

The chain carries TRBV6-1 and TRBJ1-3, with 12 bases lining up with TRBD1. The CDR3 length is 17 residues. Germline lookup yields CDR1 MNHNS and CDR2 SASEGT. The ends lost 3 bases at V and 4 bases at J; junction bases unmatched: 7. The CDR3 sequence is CASSDGTGGKLGNTIYF. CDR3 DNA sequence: TGTGCCAGCAGTGACGGGACAGGGGGCAAATTAGGAAACACCATATATTTT.

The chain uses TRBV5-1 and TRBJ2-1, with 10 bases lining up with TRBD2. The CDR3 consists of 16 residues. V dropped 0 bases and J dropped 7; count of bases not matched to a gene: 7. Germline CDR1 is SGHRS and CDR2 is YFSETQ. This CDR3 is CASSLASGRSRNEQFF. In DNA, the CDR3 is TGCGCCAGCAGCTTGGCTAGCGGGAGAAGTAGGAATGAGCAGTTCTTC.

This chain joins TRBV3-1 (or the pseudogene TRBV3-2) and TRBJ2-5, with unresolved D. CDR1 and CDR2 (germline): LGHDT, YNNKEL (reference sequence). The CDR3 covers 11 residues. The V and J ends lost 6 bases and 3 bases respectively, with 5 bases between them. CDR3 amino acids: CASRTEETQYF. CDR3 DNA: TGTGCCAGCAGAACAGAAGAGACCCAGTACTTC.

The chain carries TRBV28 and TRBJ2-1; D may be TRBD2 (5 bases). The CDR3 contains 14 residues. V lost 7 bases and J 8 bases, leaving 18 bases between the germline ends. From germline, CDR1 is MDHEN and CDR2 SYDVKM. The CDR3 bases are TGTGCCAGCACCACTGTGGGTGGAGGCTATGAGCAGTTCTTC. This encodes CASTTVGGGYEQFF.

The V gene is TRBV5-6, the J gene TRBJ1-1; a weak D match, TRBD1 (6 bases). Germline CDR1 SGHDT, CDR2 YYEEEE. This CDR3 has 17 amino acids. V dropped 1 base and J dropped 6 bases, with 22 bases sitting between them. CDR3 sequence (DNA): TGTGCCAGCAGCTTGTGGGGTCCCGGGACATACGCCTCTGAAGCTTTCTTT. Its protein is CASSLWGPGTYASEAFF. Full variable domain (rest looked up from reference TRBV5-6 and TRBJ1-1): DAGVTQSPTHLIKTRGQQVTLRCSPKSGHDTVSWYQQALGQGPQFIFQYYEEEERQRGNFPDRFSGHQFPNYSSELNVNALLLGDSALYLCASSLWGPGTYASEAFFGQGTRLTVV.

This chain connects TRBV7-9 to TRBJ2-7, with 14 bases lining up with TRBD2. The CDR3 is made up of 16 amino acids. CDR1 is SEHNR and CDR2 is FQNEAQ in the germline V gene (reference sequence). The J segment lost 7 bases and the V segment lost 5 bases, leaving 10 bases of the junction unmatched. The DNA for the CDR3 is TGTGCCAGCAGCCAAGGGACTAGCGGGAGCCTGTGGGAGCAGTACTTC. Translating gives CASSQGTSGSLWEQYF.

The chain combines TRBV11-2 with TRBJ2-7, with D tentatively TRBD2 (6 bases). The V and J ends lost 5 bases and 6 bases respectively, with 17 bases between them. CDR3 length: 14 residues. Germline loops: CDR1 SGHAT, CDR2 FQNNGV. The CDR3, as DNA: TGTGCCAGCAGCCCCCAGGCGGGAACGACCGAGCAGTACTTC. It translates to CASSPQAGTTEQYF.

The CDR3 nucleotides read TGTGCCAGCAGCCCACAGAGCGGGGGCCCCACCGGGGAGCTGTTTTTT. It yields the protein CASSPQSGGPTGELFF. The chain carries TRBV7-6 and TRBJ2-2; 8 bases map to TRBD2. The length of the CDR3 is 16 residues. The germline V gene encodes CDR1 SGHVS and CDR2 FNYEAQ. The V and J ends lost 5 bases and 4 bases, in that order; junction bases with no gene match: 9.

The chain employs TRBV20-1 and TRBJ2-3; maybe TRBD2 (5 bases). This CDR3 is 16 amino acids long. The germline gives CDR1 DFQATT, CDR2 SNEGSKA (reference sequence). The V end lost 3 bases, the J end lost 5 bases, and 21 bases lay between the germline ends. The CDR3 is CSASQVRGARQDTQYF. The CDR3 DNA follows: TGCAGTGCTAGTCAAGTCCGGGGAGCCAGACAAGATACGCAGTATTTT.

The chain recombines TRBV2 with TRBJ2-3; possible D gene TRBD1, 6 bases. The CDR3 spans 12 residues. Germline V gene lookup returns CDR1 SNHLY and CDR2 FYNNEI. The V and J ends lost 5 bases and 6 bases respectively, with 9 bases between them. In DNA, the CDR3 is TGTGCCAGCAGTTACAGGGTGGATACGCAGTATTTT. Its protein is CASSYRVDTQYF.

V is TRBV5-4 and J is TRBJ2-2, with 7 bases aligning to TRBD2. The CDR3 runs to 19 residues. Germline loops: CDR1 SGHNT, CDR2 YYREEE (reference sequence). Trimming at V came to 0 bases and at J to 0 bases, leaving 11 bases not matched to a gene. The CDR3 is CASSLDSSSGYANTGELFF. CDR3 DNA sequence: TGTGCCAGCAGCTTGGATTCGAGTAGCGGGTACGCGAACACCGGGGAGCTGTTTTTT.

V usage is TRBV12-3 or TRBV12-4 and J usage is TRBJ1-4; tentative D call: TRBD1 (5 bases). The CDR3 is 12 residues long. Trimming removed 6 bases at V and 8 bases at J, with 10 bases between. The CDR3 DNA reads TGTGCCAGCAGGGGACGGGGGGAAAAACTGTTTTTT. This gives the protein CASRGRGEKLFF.